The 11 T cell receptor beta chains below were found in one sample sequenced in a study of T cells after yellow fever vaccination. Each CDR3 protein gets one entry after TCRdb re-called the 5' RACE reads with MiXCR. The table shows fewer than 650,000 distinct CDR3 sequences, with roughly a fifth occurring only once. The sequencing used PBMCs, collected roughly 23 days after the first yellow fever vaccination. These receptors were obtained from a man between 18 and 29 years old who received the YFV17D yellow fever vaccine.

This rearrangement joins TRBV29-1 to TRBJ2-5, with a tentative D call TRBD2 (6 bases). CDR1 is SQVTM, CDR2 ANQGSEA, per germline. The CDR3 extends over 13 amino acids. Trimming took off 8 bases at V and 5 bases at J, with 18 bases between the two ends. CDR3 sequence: CSCWSGERETQYF. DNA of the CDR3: TGCAGCTGCTGGTCGGGGGAGCGTGAGACCCAGTACTTC.

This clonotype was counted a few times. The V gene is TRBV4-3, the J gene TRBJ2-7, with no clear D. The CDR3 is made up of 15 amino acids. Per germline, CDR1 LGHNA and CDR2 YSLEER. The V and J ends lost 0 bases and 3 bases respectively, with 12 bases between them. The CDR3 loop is CASSQEGNGYYEQYF. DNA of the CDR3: TGCGCCAGCAGCCAAGAAGGGAACGGTTACTACGAGCAGTACTTC.

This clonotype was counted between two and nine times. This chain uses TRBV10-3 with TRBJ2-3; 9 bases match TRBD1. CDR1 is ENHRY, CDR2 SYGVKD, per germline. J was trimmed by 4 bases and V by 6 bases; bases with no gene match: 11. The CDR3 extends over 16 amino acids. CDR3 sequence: CAIREPGQGGPDTQYF. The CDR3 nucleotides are TGTGCCATCAGAGAACCGGGACAGGGTGGACCAGATACGCAGTATTTT.

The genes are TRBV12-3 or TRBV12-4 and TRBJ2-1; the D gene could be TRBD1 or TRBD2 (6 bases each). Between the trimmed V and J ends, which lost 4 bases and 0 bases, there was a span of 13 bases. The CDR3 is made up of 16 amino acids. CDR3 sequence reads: CASSYGGLSSYNEQFF. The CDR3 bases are TGTGCCAGCAGTTACGGGGGCTTGAGCTCCTACAATGAGCAGTTCTTC.

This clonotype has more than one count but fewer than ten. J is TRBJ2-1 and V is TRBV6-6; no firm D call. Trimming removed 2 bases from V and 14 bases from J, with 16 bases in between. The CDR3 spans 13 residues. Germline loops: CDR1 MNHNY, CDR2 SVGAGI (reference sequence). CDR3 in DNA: TGTGCCAGCAGTTACAGTTTGTCCATCCAGGAGTTCTTC. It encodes CASSYSLSIQEFF.

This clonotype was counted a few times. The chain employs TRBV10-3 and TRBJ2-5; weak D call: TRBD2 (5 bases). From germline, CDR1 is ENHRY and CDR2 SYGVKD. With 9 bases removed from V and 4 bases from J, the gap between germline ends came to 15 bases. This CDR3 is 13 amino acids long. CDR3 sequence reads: CAISRGIGETQYF. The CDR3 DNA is TGTGCCATTTCCCGGGGAATAGGAGAGACCCAGTACTTC.

CDR3 sequence reads: CSARDWRGLVNEQFF. The DNA of the CDR3 is TGCAGTGCTAGAGATTGGCGGGGACTAGTCAATGAGCAGTTCTTC. The rearrangement uses TRBV20-1 and TRBJ2-1; 8 bases are shared with TRBD2. The CDR3 extends over 15 amino acids. Germline V CDR1 and CDR2: DFQATT, SNEGSKA (reference sequence). Trimming removed 0 bases from V and 6 bases from J; junction bases left unmatched: 7.

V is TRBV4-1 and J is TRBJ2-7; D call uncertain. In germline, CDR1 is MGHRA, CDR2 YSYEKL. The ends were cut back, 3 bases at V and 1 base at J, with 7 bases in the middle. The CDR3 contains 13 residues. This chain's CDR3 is CASSHQISYEQYV. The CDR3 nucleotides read TGCGCCAGCAGCCACCAAATATCCTACGAGCAGTACGTC.

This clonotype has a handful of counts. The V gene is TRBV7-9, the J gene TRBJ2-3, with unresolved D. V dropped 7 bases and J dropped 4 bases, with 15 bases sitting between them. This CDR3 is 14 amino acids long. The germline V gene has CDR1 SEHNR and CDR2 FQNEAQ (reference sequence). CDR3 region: CASMQEIGSDTQYF. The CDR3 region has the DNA TGTGCCAGCATGCAGGAGATTGGCTCAGATACGCAGTATTTT.

In DNA form, the CDR3 reads TGCGCCAGCAGCTTTACTATGGGGACAGGGACCAACGAGCAGTACTTC. This gives the protein CASSFTMGTGTNEQYF. V usage is TRBV5-1 and J usage is TRBJ2-7; 9 nucleotides agree with TRBD1. The CDR3 loop spans 16 amino acids. Unmatched junction bases numbered 11, after V lost 2 bases and J lost 5 bases. Germline V gene lookup returns CDR1 SGHRS and CDR2 YFSETQ.

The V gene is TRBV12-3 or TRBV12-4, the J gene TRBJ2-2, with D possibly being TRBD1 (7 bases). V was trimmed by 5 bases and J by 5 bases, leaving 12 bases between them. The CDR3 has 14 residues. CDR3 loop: CASSHAGGTGELFF. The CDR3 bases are TGTGCCAGCAGTCACGCAGGGGGGACCGGGGAGCTGTTTTTT.